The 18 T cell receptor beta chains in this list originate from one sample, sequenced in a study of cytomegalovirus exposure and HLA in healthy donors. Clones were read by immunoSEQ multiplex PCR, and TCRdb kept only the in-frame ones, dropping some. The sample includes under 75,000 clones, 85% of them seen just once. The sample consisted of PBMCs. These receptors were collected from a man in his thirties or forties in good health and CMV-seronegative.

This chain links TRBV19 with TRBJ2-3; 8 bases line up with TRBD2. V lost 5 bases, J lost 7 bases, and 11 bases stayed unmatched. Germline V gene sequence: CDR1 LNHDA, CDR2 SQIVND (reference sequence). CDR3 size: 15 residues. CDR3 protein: CASSSDGGELYTQYF. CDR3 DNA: TGTGCCAGTAGTTCTGACGGGGGGGAGTTATATACGCAGTATTTT.

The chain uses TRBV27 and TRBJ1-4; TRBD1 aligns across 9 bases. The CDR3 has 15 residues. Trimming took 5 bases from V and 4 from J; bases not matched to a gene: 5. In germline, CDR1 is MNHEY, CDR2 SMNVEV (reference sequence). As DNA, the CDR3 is TGTGCCAGCAGTATACAGGGGGCTTTTAATGAAAAACTGTTTTTT. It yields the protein CASSIQGAFNEKLFF.

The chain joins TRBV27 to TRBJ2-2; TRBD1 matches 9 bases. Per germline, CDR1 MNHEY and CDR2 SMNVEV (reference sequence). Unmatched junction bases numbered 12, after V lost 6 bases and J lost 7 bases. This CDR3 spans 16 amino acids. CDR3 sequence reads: CASRVTGTGKSGELFF. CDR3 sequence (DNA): TGTGCCAGCAGGGTAACCGGGACAGGGAAGAGCGGGGAGCTGTTTTTT.

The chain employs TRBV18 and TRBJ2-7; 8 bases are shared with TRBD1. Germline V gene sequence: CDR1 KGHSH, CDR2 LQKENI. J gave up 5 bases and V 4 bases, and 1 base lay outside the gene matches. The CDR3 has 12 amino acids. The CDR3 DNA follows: TGTGCCAGCTCACGACAGGGGAACGAGCAGTACTTC. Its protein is CASSRQGNEQYF. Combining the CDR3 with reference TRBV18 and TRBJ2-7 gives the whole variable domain NAGVMQNPRHLVRRRGQEARLRCSPMKGHSHVYWYRQLPEEGLKFMVYLQKENIIDESGMPKERFSAEFPKEGPSILRIQQVVRGDSAAYFCASSRQGNEQYFGPGTRLTVT.

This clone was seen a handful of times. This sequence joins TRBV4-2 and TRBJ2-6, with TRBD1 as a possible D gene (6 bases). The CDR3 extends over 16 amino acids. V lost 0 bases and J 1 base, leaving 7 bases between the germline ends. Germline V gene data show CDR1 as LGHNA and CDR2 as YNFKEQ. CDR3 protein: CASSQEDRSGANVLTF. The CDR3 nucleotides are TGTGCCAGCAGCCAAGAGGACAGATCTGGGGCCAACGTCCTGACTTTC.

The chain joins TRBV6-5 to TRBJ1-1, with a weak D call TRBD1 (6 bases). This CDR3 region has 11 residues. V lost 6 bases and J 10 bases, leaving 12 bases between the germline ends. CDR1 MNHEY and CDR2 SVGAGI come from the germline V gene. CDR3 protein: CASSTEGGAFF. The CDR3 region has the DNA TGTGCCAGCAGCACGGAAGGGGGAGCTTTCTTT.

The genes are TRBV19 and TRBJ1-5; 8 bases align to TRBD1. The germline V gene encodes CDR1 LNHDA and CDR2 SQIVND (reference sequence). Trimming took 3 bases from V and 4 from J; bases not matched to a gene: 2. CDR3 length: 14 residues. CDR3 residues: CASSIRDRNQPQHF. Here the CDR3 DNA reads TGTGCCAGTAGTATCCGGGACAGGAATCAGCCCCAGCATTTT.

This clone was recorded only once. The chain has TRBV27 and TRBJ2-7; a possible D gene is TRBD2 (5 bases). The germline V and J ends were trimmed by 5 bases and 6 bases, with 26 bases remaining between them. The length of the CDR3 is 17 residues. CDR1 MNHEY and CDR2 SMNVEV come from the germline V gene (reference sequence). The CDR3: CASSPGSLAMGSREQYF. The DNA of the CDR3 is TGTGCCAGCAGTCCGGGGAGTTTAGCTATGGGCTCTCGCGAGCAGTACTTC.

CDR3 sequence reads: CASSSSVRNYGYTF. CDR3 sequence (DNA): TGTGCCAGCAGTTCCTCGGTTCGAAACTATGGCTACACCTTC. The chain links TRBV11-3 to TRBJ1-2; D is ambiguous. The V gene's germline CDR1 is SGHNT and CDR2 YENEEA. V dropped 6 bases and J dropped 2 bases, with 13 bases sitting between them. The CDR3 is 14 amino acids.

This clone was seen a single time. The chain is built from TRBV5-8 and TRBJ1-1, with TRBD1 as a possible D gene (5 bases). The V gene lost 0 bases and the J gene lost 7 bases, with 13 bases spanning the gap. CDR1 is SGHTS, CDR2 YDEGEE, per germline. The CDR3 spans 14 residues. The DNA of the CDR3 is TGTGCCAGCAGCTTGGAAAGATGGCAGGGTGAAGCTTTCTTT. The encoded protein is CASSLERWQGEAFF.

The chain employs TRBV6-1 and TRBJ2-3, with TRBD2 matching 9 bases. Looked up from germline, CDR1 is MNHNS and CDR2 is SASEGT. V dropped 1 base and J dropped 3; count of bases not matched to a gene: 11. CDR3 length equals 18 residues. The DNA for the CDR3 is TGTGCCAGCAGTGAAGTAGGAGTAGGGACTAGCAATACAGATACGCAGTATTTT. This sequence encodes CASSEVGVGTSNTDTQYF.

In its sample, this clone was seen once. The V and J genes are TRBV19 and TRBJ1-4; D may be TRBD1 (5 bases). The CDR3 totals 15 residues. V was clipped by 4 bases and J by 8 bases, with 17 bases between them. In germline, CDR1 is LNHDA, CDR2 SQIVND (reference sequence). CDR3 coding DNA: TGTGCCAGTAGTAGTCAGGGCCAGGGCCAAGAAAAACTGTTTTTT. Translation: CASSSQGQGQEKLFF.

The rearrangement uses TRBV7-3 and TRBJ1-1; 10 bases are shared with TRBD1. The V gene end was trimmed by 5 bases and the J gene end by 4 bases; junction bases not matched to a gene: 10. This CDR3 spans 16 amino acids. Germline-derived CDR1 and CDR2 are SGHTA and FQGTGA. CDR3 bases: TGTGCCAGCAGCCCTCGGACAGGGGGGTTTGTCACTGAAGCTTTCTTT. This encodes CASSPRTGGFVTEAFF.

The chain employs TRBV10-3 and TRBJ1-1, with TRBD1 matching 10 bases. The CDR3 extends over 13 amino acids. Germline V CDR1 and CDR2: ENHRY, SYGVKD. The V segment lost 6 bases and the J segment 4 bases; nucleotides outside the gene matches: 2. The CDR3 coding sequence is TGTGCCATCAGCCGGGACAGGGGCACTGAAGCTTTCTTT. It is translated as CAISRDRGTEAFF.

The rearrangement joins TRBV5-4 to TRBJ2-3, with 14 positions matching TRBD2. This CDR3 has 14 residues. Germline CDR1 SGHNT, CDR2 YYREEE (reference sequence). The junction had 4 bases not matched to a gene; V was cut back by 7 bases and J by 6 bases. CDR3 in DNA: TGTGCCAGCGCGGGACTAGCGGGAGTGGATACGCAGTATTTT. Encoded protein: CASAGLAGVDTQYF.

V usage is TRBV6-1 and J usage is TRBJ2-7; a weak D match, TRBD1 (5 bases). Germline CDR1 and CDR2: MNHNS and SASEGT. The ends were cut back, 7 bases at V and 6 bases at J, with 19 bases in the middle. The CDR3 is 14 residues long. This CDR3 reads CASIAGIPTTEQYV. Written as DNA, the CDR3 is TGTGCCAGCATTGCAGGGATCCCGACCACCGAGCAGTACGTC.

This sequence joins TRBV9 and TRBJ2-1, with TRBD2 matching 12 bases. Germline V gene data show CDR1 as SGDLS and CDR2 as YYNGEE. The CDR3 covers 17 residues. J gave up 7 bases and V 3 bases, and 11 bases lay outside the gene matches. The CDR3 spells CASSAGTLAGGRNEQFF. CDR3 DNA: TGTGCCAGCAGCGCAGGGACTCTAGCGGGGGGGCGGAATGAGCAGTTCTTC.

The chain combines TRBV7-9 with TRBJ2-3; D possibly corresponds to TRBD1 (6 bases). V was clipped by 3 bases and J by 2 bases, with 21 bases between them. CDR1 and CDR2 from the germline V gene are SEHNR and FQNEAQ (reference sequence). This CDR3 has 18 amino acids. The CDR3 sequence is CASSFSPQGISPTDTQYF. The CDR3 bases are TGTGCCAGCAGCTTCTCCCCCCAGGGGATATCTCCCACAGATACGCAGTATTTT.